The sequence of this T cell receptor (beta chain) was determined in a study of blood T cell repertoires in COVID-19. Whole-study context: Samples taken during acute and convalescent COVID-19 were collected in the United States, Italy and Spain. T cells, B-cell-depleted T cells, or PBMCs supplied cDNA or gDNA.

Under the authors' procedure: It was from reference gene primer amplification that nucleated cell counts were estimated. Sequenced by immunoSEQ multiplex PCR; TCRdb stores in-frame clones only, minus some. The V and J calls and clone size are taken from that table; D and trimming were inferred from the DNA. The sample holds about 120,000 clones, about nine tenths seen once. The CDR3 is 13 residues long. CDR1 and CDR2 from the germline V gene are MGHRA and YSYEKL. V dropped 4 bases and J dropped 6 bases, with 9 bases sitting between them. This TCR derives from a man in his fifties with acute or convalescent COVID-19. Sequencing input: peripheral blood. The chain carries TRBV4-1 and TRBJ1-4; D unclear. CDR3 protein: CASSLVSYEKLFF. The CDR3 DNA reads TGCGCCAGCAGCCTCGTATCCTATGAAAAACTGTTTTTT.